The 13 T cell receptor beta chains below were found in one sample sequenced in a study of OX40 agonist ivuxolimab in advanced cancers. Produced via immunoSEQ multiplex PCR; TCRdb's table is partial and in-frame only. The table has 83,000 or so clones, roughly 80% seen once; the top ten hold around 7.3%. Here the sequenced sample was CD4+ or CD8+ T cells sorted from blood, taken in a trial of the OX40 agonist ivuxolimab. Receptors originate from an adult with an advanced solid tumor such as melanoma, head and neck, liver or kidney cancer.

The chain carries TRBV4-1 and TRBJ2-7, with TRBD2 matching over 11 bases. Germline CDR1 and CDR2: MGHRA and YSYEKL. The CDR3 sequence is 15 residues long. V lost 3 bases, J lost 2 bases, and 3 bases stayed unmatched. The CDR3 nucleotides read TGCGCCAGCAGCCATGCTAGCGGGGGGACCTACGAGCAGTACTTC. This gives the protein CASSHASGGTYEQYF.

V gene TRBV6-6 combines with J gene TRBJ1-5; D uncertain. The CDR3 sequence is 15 residues long. Germline V gene lookup returns CDR1 MNHNY and CDR2 SVGAGI (reference sequence). Trimming left V 8 bases short and J 0 bases short, with 14 bases between. CDR3 sequence (DNA): TGTGCCAGCGTACCGGGGATGTATAGCAATCAGCCCCAGCATTTT. Residues: CASVPGMYSNQPQHF.

In this sample, this clone turned up a few times. The chain employs TRBV7-2 and TRBJ2-7; possible D gene TRBD2, 6 bases. V gave up 4 bases and J gave up 13 bases, with 17 bases separating them. The V gene's germline CDR1 is SGHTA and CDR2 FQGNSA. The CDR3 spans 12 residues. CDR3 protein: CASSYLRGISYF. The CDR3 DNA sequence: TGTGCCAGCAGCTATCTTCGGGGGATCAGTTACTTC.

The V gene is TRBV7-2, the J gene TRBJ2-5; 13 bases fit TRBD2. CDR1 is SGHTA and CDR2 is FQGNSA in the germline V gene. Trimming took 0 bases from V and 2 from J; bases not matched to a gene: 6. The CDR3 runs 18 residues. CDR3 DNA: TGTGCCAGCAGCTTAGCGGGGGTGGGACTAGCGGGGCAAGAGACCCAGTACTTC. This translates into CASSLAGVGLAGQETQYF.

The chain carries TRBV5-4 and TRBJ1-3; a possible D gene is TRBD1 (5 bases). Trimming removed 2 bases from V and 3 bases from J, with 9 bases in between. The CDR3 loop spans 14 amino acids. Germline lookup yields CDR1 SGHNT and CDR2 YYREEE (reference sequence). The CDR3 loop is CASSLRDGGNTIYF. For the CDR3, the DNA is TGTGCCAGCAGCTTACGGGACGGTGGAAACACCATATATTTT.

The genes are TRBV7-2 and TRBJ2-6; D unclear. The V end lost 2 bases, the J end lost 1 base, and 6 bases lay between the germline ends. CDR3 length: 15 amino acids. From germline, CDR1 is SGHTA and CDR2 FQGNSA. CDR3 loop: CASSLYGSGANVLTF. DNA of the CDR3: TGTGCCAGCAGCTTATATGGTTCTGGGGCCAACGTCCTGACTTTC.

The rearrangement links TRBV19 to TRBJ2-5, with D hard to call. Germline V gene sequence: CDR1 LNHDA, CDR2 SQIVND (reference sequence). V lost 6 bases and J lost 2, with 13 bases in between. The CDR3 is 14 residues long. CDR3 loop: CASSLLAEQETQYF. CDR3 nucleotides: TGTGCCAGTAGCCTCCTTGCCGAGCAAGAGACCCAGTACTTC.

The gene calls are TRBV5-1 and TRBJ2-3; D is unclear. There are 13 residues in the CDR3. V was clipped by 1 base and J by 0 bases, with 3 bases between them. Germline CDR1 SGHRS, CDR2 YFSETQ. CDR3 protein: CASSLLSTDTQYF. The CDR3, as DNA: TGCGCCAGCAGCTTGCTCAGCACAGATACGCAGTATTTT.

The chain combines TRBV7-6 with TRBJ2-3, with D perhaps TRBD1 (6 bases). Trimming cost V 3 bases and J 1 base, with 14 bases left between them. Germline lookup yields CDR1 SGHVS and CDR2 FNYEAQ. This CDR3 is built from 16 residues. The CDR3 protein is CASSLTGWGRTDTQYF. The CDR3 DNA reads TGTGCCAGCAGCTTGACAGGCTGGGGTCGCACAGATACGCAGTATTTT. The complete variable domain, with remaining parts taken from reference TRBV7-6 and TRBJ2-3, reads GAGVSQSPRYKVTKRGQDVALRCDPISGHVSLYWYRQALGQGPEFLTYFNYEAQQDKSGLPNDRFSAERPEGSISTLTIQRTEQRDSAMYRCASSLTGWGRTDTQYFGPGTRLTVL.

Details on this clone: One end of the junction varies from germline; a read error may be responsible. V is TRBV2 and J is TRBJ1-1, with 7 bases matching TRBD1. Germline assignment: CDR1 SNHLY and CDR2 FYNNEI. The CDR3 spans 14 residues. CDR3 sequence reads: CASRETGTNAEAFF. Written as DNA, the CDR3 is TGTGCCAGCAGAGAGACAGGGACGAACGCTGAAGCTTTCTTT.

The chain joins TRBV7-3 to TRBJ2-1, with TRBD2 as a possible D gene (6 bases). From germline, CDR1 is SGHTA and CDR2 FQGTGA. The CDR3 contains 15 residues. Trimming removed 5 bases from V and 7 bases from J, with 18 bases in between. The CDR3 DNA is TGTGCCAGCAGCCCACGGGGACTGGGTCGGAATGAGCAGTTCTTC. The encoded protein is CASSPRGLGRNEQFF.

The J gene is TRBJ2-7, the V gene TRBV21-1; the table's TRBD2 call for D was not verified on the DNA. TRBV21-1 is a listed pseudogene. This CDR3 region has 16 residues. For the CDR3, the DNA is TGTGCCAGCAGCACCCACGGGAGGGGGCGCGGAGACGAGCAGTACTTC. Its protein product is CASSTHGRGRGDEQYF.

This sequence joins TRBV6-6 and TRBJ2-7; D not certain. The CDR3 sequence is 13 residues long. The V gene's germline CDR1 is MNHNY and CDR2 SVGAGI (reference sequence). Deletions cut 2 bases from V and 0 bases from J, with 5 bases between. The CDR3 spells CASSYGASYEQYF. CDR3 nucleotide sequence: TGTGCCAGCAGTTACGGCGCCTCCTACGAGCAGTACTTC.